Listed here are 23 T cell receptor beta chains from one sample, sequenced in a study of metastatic and nonmetastatic thyroid tumors. TCRdb re-called the PCR reads via MiXCR. The sample lists about 4,000 clones; 22% were seen once. Among the patients, none had received any treatment before thyroid surgery. The source material was tumor tissue. The receptor set was obtained from a female donor with papillary thyroid cancer or a benign thyroid nodule (not recorded which). Some clones in this sample may be carry-over from other donors' samples.

This clone counts as medium-sized. The rearrangement links TRBV5-1 to TRBJ2-7; D is perhaps TRBD1 or TRBD2 (5 bases each). V gave up 0 bases and J gave up 6 bases, with 19 bases separating them. The CDR3 totals 16 residues. Germline CDR1 SGHRS, CDR2 YFSETQ. The CDR3, as DNA: TGCGCCAGCAGCTTGGAAATGGGGGACCCGCCCGCCGAGCAGTACTTC. Its protein is CASSLEMGDPPAEQYF.

V usage is TRBV20-1 and J usage is TRBJ2-7; TRBD1 aligns across 9 bases. There are 14 residues in the CDR3. Germline V gene sequence: CDR1 DFQATT, CDR2 SNEGSKA (reference sequence). Losses at the gene ends were 6 bases for V and 5 bases for J; bases not matched to a gene: 11. CDR3 in amino acids: CSAEGQGTLDEQYF. The CDR3 DNA reads as TGCAGTGCGGAGGGACAGGGTACATTGGACGAGCAGTACTTC.

In its sample, this clone is large (0.1 to 1%). The chain joins TRBV28 to TRBJ1-2, with TRBD1 identical over 9 bases. The CDR3 spans 15 residues. With 5 bases clipped from V and 5 bases from J, the junction kept 9 bases outside the gene matches. Germline CDR1 is MDHEN and CDR2 is SYDVKM. The CDR3 is CASSLPPGQGYGYTF. CDR3 DNA: TGTGCCAGCAGTCTACCCCCGGGACAGGGTTATGGCTACACCTTC.

This clone is deemed large. V and J are TRBV5-1 and TRBJ2-7, with 9 bases fitting TRBD1. The CDR3 totals 15 residues. Trimming cost V 5 bases and J 1 base; bases outside gene matches: 7. The germline gives CDR1 SGHRS, CDR2 YFSETQ. The CDR3 here is CASRLTGGSSYEQYF. CDR3 in DNA: TGCGCCAGCAGATTAACAGGGGGCTCTTCCTACGAGCAGTACTTC.

V usage is TRBV6-1 and J usage is TRBJ1-3; D is perhaps TRBD1 (6 bases). CDR1 is MNHNS and CDR2 is SASEGT in the germline V gene. V gave up 0 bases and J gave up 3 bases, with 12 bases separating them. The CDR3 length is 16 residues. CDR3 residues: CASSEAGQNVGNTIYF. For the CDR3, the DNA is TGTGCCAGCAGTGAAGCTGGACAGAACGTTGGAAACACCATATATTTT.

This clone was seen just once. V is TRBV11-2 and J is TRBJ1-4; TRBD1 might be the D (5 bases). The CDR3 loop spans 14 amino acids. V was shortened by 8 bases and J by 8 bases, with 18 bases between the two germline ends. Germline V gives CDR1 SGHAT, CDR2 FQNNGV. CDR3 sequence reads: CASHSWGEMEKLFF. In DNA, the CDR3 is TGTGCCAGCCACTCCTGGGGGGAAATGGAAAAACTGTTTTTT.

By proportion, this clone is medium-sized. The CDR3, as DNA: TGCAGCGTTGCCCCCCTCTTCAAATTGGGTGGCTACACCTTC. Its translation is CSVAPLFKLGGYTF. V is TRBV29-1 and J is TRBJ1-2; D remains unclear. This CDR3 has 14 amino acids. CDR1 and CDR2 (germline): SQVTM, ANQGSEA. V dropped 4 bases and J dropped 7 bases, with 19 bases sitting between them.

V and J are TRBV27 and TRBJ2-1, with 10 bases identical to TRBD2. Trimming cost V 4 bases and J 7 bases; bases outside gene matches: 16. The CDR3 covers 18 residues. Germline lookup yields CDR1 MNHEY and CDR2 SMNVEV (reference sequence). CDR3 region: CASSYLLQLAGVLNEQFF. The CDR3 coding sequence is TGTGCCAGCAGTTATTTACTCCAGCTAGCGGGAGTTCTGAATGAGCAGTTCTTC.

The chain joins TRBV5-1 to TRBJ2-1; D is unclear. Germline V gene sequence: CDR1 SGHRS, CDR2 YFSETQ. The CDR3 length is 14 residues. V lost 4 bases to trimming and J lost 7 bases, with 15 bases between them. The CDR3 DNA is TGCGCCAGCAGCATCCGGGTGGGTAGGAATGAGCAGTTCTTC. It codes for CASSIRVGRNEQFF.

This clone was recorded only once. This chain links TRBV14 with TRBJ2-6; possibly TRBD2 for D (5 bases). The germline V gene has CDR1 SGHDN and CDR2 FVKESK. The CDR3 has 18 amino acids. Trimming shortened V by 1 base and J by 5 bases, and 18 bases separated the two germline ends. CDR3 DNA sequence: TGTGCCAGCAGCCAAGGAGGTCCAGCGGACTTCTGGGCCAACGTCCTGACTTTC. It translates to CASSQGGPADFWANVLTF.

By proportion, this clone is medium-sized. The same CDR3 is also encoded by other DNA sequences in this sample. V gene TRBV7-2 combines with J gene TRBJ1-5; a possible D gene is TRBD1 (5 bases). Trimming stripped 2 bases from V and 1 base from J, with 12 bases between. The germline V gene encodes CDR1 SGHTA and CDR2 FQGNSA. The CDR3 is made up of 16 amino acids. The CDR3 nucleotides are TGTGCCAGCAGCTTATCGTGGGGGATCAGCAATCAGCCCCAGCATTTT. Translating gives CASSLSWGISNQPQHF.

This clone was picked up a small number of times. The rearrangement joins TRBV11-2 to TRBJ1-5, with 9 bases that match TRBD1. The CDR3 is 16 amino acids. The ends lost 6 bases at V and 6 bases at J; junction bases unmatched: 12. Germline values: CDR1 SGHAT, CDR2 FQNNGV. CDR3 region: CASSPNTGTGIQPQHF. As DNA, the CDR3 is TGTGCCAGCAGTCCCAATACCGGGACAGGGATTCAGCCCCAGCATTTT.

This clone has more than one count but fewer than ten. The rearrangement uses TRBV19 and TRBJ1-4, with TRBD1 matching over 7 bases. The V and J ends lost 3 bases and 0 bases, in that order; junction bases with no gene match: 7. Germline values: CDR1 LNHDA, CDR2 SQIVND (reference sequence). The CDR3 runs to 17 residues. The DNA of the CDR3 is TGTGCCAGTAGTATTCCATTCAGGGGGACAACTAATGAAAAACTGTTTTTT. This translates into CASSIPFRGTTNEKLFF. The full variable domain, with the rest looked up from reference TRBV19 and TRBJ1-4, is DGGITQSPKYLFRKEGQNVTLSCEQNLNHDAMYWYRQDPGQGLRLIYYSQIVNDFQKGDIAEGYSVSREKKESFPLTVTSAQKNPTAFYLCASSIPFRGTTNEKLFFGSGTQLSVL.

This clone rates as large. This chain links TRBV10-2 with TRBJ2-7; 11 nucleotides align to TRBD2. Germline V gene sequence: CDR1 WSHSY, CDR2 SAAADI. V lost 6 bases to trimming and J lost 4 bases; unmatched junction nucleotides: 5. This CDR3 spans 14 amino acids. The CDR3 sequence is CASSVLAGAYEQYF. As DNA, the CDR3 is TGCGCCAGCAGCGTACTAGCGGGAGCGTACGAGCAGTACTTC.

The genes are TRBV28 and TRBJ2-7; D is tentatively TRBD1 or TRBD2 (5 bases each). Germline V CDR1 and CDR2: MDHEN, SYDVKM. CDR3 length: 13 amino acids. Trimming cost V 6 bases and J 7 bases, with 16 bases left between them. The CDR3: CASSPPGRWEQYF. CDR3 nucleotide sequence: TGTGCCAGCAGCCCTCCGGGGCGATGGGAGCAGTACTTC.

This clone appeared a single time. The rearrangement joins TRBV5-1 to TRBJ2-3, with TRBD1 matching 9 bases. Trimming took 0 bases from V and 3 from J; bases not matched to a gene: 2. Germline loops: CDR1 SGHRS, CDR2 YFSETQ. The CDR3 consists of 15 residues. The CDR3 nucleotides read TGCGCCAGCAGCTTGGAGGGACAGGGAACAGATACGCAGTATTTT. This gives the protein CASSLEGQGTDTQYF.

This clone occurred many times. V and J are TRBV4-2 and TRBJ2-1; D is possibly TRBD2 (6 bases). CDR1 and CDR2 (germline): LGHNA, YNFKEQ. The CDR3 is made up of 15 amino acids. V was pared by 4 bases and J by 7 bases, with 17 bases between. The CDR3 DNA sequence: TGTGCCAGCAGCCGGGAGGTTCTGTCTTTTAATGAGCAGTTCTTC. Amino acid sequence: CASSREVLSFNEQFF.

By share, this clone ranks as medium-sized. At one boundary the junction diverges from the germline segment, which might be a read error. The chain couples TRBV5-1 to TRBJ2-5; perhaps TRBD2 as D (6 bases). Germline assignment: CDR1 SGHRS and CDR2 YFSETQ. The CDR3 spans 14 residues. CDR3 sequence reads: CASSLEGTGTPVWF. CDR3 DNA sequence: TGCGCCAGCAGCCTGGAGGGAACCGGGACCCCGGTGTGGTTC.

This sequence joins TRBV6-2 or TRBV6-3 and TRBJ2-5; D unresolved. Germline V gene data show CDR1 as MNHEY and CDR2 as SVGEGT. V lost 5 bases and J lost 5, with 9 bases in between. The CDR3 extends over 12 amino acids. The CDR3 reads CASSPADETQYF. As DNA, the CDR3 is TGTGCCAGCAGTCCGGCGGATGAGACCCAGTACTTC.

This chain joins TRBV12-1 and TRBJ2-1; the table calls TRBD2, which could not be checked here. TRBV12-1 is shown as a pseudogene. There are 18 residues in the CDR3. The CDR3 DNA follows: TGTGCCAGCAGCTTTAGGGATATAAGGACTAGCGTTTACAATGAGCAGTTCTTC. This codes for CASSFRDIRTSVYNEQFF.

CDR3 region: CASSQGQAGVLNTEAFF. The CDR3 nucleotides read TGCGCCAGCAGCCAGGGACAGGCGGGCGTATTGAACACTGAAGCTTTCTTT. The chain carries TRBV5-1 and TRBJ1-1; 8 nucleotides line up with TRBD1. CDR3 length: 17 amino acids. CDR1 is SGHRS and CDR2 is YFSETQ in the germline V gene. V gave up 4 bases and J gave up 0 bases; unmatched junction bases: 11.

This clone is large by share. The V and J genes are TRBV12-3 or TRBV12-4 and TRBJ2-3; TRBD2 matches at 7 bases. This CDR3 is 16 amino acids long. The V gene end was trimmed by 2 bases and the J gene end by 0 bases; junction bases not matched to a gene: 5. The CDR3 is CASSLSGGGSTDTQYF. For the CDR3, the DNA is TGTGCCAGCAGTTTAAGTGGGGGAGGGAGCACAGATACGCAGTATTTT.

This clone was found once. V usage is TRBV11-2 and J usage is TRBJ1-2; a possible D gene is TRBD1 (5 bases). The CDR3 consists of 16 residues. The germline CDR1 and CDR2 sequences are SGHAT and FQNNGV. V lost 4 bases and J lost 0, with 15 bases in between. CDR3 sequence (DNA): TGTGCCAGCAGCTCGGTCTCACACAGGTCTAACTATGGCTACACCTTC. Protein product: CASSSVSHRSNYGYTF.